This T cell receptor (beta chain) stems from a study of T cells in localized non-small cell lung cancer. Study findings and constraints: T cell clonality was highest in uninvolved adjacent lung, above tumor.

Only in-frame clones appear in the TCRdb table, and some are missing; sequencing was by immunoSEQ multiplex PCR. The data hold about 1,600 clones, with roughly 15% observed a single time. By proportion, this clone is medium-sized. Antigen specificity is unknown. This CDR3 has 14 amino acids. Germline loops: CDR1 SGHNT, CDR2 YENEEA. Trimming removed 6 bases from V and 0 bases from J; junction bases left unmatched: 5. This clonotype originated in a male donor at least 60 years old with stage III squamous cell lung carcinoma. Sequencing used normal lung tissue next to the tumor, obtained before any cancer treatment. The rearrangement joins TRBV11-3 to TRBJ2-7; TRBD1 matches 7 bases. CDR3 protein: CASRRTGSSYEQYF. The DNA for the CDR3 is TGTGCCAGCAGGAGGACAGGCAGCTCCTACGAGCAGTACTTC.